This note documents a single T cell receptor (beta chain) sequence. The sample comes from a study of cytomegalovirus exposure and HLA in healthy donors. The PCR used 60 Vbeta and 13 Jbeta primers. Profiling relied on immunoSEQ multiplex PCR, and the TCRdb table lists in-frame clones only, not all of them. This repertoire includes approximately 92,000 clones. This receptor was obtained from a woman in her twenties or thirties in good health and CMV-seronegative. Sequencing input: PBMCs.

DNA for the CDR3: TGTGCCAGCAGCCCGGACAGGGGGCGCGGCTACACCTTC. It specifies CASSPDRGRGYTF. The rearrangement uses TRBV2 and TRBJ1-2; 11 bases align to TRBD1. This CDR3 is 13 amino acids long. Germline CDR1 SNHLY, CDR2 FYNNEI. V shed 6 bases, J shed 8 bases, and the junction held 5 bases outside the gene matches.